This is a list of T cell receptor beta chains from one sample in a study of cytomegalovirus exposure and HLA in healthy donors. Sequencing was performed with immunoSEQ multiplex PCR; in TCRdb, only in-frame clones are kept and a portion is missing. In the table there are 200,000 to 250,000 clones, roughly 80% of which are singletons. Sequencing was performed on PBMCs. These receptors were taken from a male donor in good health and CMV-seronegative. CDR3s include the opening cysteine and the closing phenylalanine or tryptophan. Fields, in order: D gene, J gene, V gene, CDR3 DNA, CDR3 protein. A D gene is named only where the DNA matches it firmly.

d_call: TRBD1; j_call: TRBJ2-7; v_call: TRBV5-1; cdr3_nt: TGCGCCAGCAGCTCGGGGGACAGGGTAGCCTACGAGCAGTACTTC; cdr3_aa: CASSSGDRVAYEQYF
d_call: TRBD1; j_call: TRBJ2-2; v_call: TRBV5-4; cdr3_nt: TGTGCCAGCAGCCTTGACCCCAGGGGGTACACCGGGGAGCTGTTTTTT; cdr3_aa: CASSLDPRGYTGELFF
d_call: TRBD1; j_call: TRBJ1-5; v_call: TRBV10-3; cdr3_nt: TGTGCCGCCAGGGACCAGACAGGGGGCGATCAGCCCCAGCATTTT; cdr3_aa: CAARDQTGGDQPQHF
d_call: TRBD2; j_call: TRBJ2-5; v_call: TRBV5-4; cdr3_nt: TGTGCCAGCAGCTTGACTAGCGGGAGGGCTGAGACCCAGTACTTC; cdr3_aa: CASSLTSGRAETQYF
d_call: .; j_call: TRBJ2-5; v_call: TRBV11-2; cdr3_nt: TGTGCCAGCAGCGGATCGATTGTCGGGAGCCAGGCTGAGACCCAGTACTTC; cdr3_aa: CASSGSIVGSQAETQYF
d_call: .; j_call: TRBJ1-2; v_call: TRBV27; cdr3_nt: TGTGCCAGCAGTTTTCTTCGGACTATCGGGAGGGGCTACACCTTC; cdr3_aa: CASSFLRTIGRGYTF
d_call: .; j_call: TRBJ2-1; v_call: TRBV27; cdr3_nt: TGTGCCAGCAGTAATCAGGGGAACAATGAGCAGTTCTTC; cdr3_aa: CASSNQGNNEQFF
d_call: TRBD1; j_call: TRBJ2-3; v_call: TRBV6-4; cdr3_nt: TGTGCCAGCAGTTCACAGGGGGCGCTTAGCACAGATACGCAGTATTTT; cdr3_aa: CASSSQGALSTDTQYF
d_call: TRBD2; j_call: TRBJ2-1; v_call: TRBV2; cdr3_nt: TGTGCCAGCAGTTCTAGCGGGAGGGCTGATGAGCAGTTCTTC; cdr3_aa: CASSSSGRADEQFF
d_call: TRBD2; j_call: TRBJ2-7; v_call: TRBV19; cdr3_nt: TGTGCCAGTAGGCCCCTAGCGGGGCCCTACGAGCAGTACTTC; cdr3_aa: CASRPLAGPYEQYF